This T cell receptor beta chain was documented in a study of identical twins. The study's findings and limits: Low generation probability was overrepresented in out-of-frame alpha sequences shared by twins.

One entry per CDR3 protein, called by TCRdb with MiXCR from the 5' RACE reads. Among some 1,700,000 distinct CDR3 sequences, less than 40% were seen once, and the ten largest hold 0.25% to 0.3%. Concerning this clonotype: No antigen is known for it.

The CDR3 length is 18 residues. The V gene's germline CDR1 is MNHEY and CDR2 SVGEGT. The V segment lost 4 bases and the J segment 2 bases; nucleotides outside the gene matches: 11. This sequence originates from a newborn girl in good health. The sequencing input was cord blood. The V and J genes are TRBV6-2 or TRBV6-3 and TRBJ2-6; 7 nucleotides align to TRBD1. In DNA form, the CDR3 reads TGTGCCAGCAGTTTCCGGGACAGATACTTCACTGGGGCCAACGTCCTGACTTTC. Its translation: CASSFRDRYFTGANVLTF.